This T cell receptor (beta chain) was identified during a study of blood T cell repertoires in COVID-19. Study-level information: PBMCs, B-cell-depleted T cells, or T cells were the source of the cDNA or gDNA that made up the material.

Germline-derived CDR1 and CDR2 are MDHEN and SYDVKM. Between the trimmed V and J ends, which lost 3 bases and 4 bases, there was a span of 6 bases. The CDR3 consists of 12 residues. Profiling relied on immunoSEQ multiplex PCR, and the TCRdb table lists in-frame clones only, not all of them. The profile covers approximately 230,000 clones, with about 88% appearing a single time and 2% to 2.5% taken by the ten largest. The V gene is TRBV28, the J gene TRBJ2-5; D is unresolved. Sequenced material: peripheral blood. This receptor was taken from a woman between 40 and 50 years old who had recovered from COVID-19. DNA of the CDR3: TGTGCCAGCAGTTTCCTTAGAGAGACCCAGTACTTC. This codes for CASSFLRETQYF.